Listed below are T cell receptor beta chains from one sample, sequenced in a study of blood T cell repertoires in COVID-19. The method was immunoSEQ multiplex PCR; TCRdb's version includes in-frame clones alone and lacks a portion of them. The table shows approximately 270,000 clones, with roughly four fifths occurring only once. The sequencing input was peripheral blood. These receptor sequences come from a person between 65 and 79 years old with COVID-19, enrolled during active disease. Each CDR3 is given with its conserved first and last residue. A D gene is named only where the DNA matches it firmly. The size entry is marked missing in some rows and otherwise reads once, few, many or a size class.

v_call	d_call	j_call	clone_size	cdr3_nt	cdr3_aa
TRBV30	.	TRBJ1-5	.	TGTGCCTGGAGTGGCTCAGGGAGCAATCAGCCCCAGCATTTT	CAWSGSGSNQPQHF
TRBV4-1	TRBD2	TRBJ2-1	.	TGCGCCAGCAGCCAAGAGACGGGAGCGGGGGGCAATGAGCAGTTCTTC	CASSQETGAGGNEQFF
TRBV24-1	.	TRBJ2-3	.	TGTGCCACCAGTGAACGCAGGGGAACAGGTAAAGATACGCAGTATTTT	CATSERRGTGKDTQYF
TRBV10-3	.	TRBJ1-2	.	TGTGCCATCATGGGCAGCGGCTACACCTTC	CAIMGSGYTF
TRBV28	.	TRBJ2-3	.	TGTGCCAGCAGTTTAAACGTCCCAGGGCCCCCCGATACGCAGTATTTT	CASSLNVPGPPDTQYF
TRBV7-2	.	TRBJ1-1	.	TGTGCCAGCAGCCAAACAGTTAACACTGAAGCTTTCTTT	CASSQTVNTEAFF
TRBV19	.	TRBJ1-1	.	TGTGCCAGTAGGGTCTCAGGCAGGGTTGAAGCTTTCTTT	CASRVSGRVEAFF
TRBV20-1	.	TRBJ2-6	.	TGCAGTGCTAGTAGCGTCTCTGGGGCCAACGTCCTGACTTTC	CSASSVSGANVLTF
TRBV27	TRBD2	TRBJ2-1	.	TGTGCCAGCCTAACTTACCAAGGGATAGCGGGGGGGATTAAGCAGTTCTTC	CASLTYQGIAGGIKQFF
TRBV2	.	TRBJ2-3	.	TGTGCCAGCACGTTTCGCCGGGGAAGCACAGATACGCAGTATTTT	CASTFRRGSTDTQYF
TRBV28	TRBD1	TRBJ2-1	many	TGTGCCAGCAGTTTTCCTACAGGGGGCAAGAACAATGAGCAGTTCTTC	CASSFPTGGKNNEQFF
TRBV28	.	TRBJ1-1	.	TGTGCCAGCAGTTTGAGGAGGGGCGGGGGGACTGAAGCTTTCTTT	CASSLRRGGGTEAFF
TRBV5-6	.	TRBJ1-5	.	TGTGCCAGCAGCCCTCGGGGGTGGGCCCAGCCCCAGCATTTT	CASSPRGWAQPQHF
TRBV5-1	.	TRBJ2-3	.	TGCGCCAGCAGCTTGGTAGCTAGCACAGATACGCAGTATTTT	CASSLVASTDTQYF
TRBV24-1	TRBD1	TRBJ2-7	few	TGTGCCACCCAAACCGGGACAGGGGGCCACGAGCAGTACTTC	CATQTGTGGHEQYF
TRBV5-8	TRBD1	TRBJ2-7	.	TGTGCCAGCAGCCGACACAAGACAGGGATCCCCTACGAGCAGTACTTC	CASSRHKTGIPYEQYF
TRBV5-1	.	TRBJ2-6	.	TGCGCCAGCAGCGAGAAGGGGTTTTCAGGGGCTGGGGCCAACGTCCTGACTTTC	CASSEKGFSGAGANVLTF
TRBV25-1	.	TRBJ2-3	.	TGTGCCAGCAGTGTCACCGGGACAGATACGCAGTATTTT	CASSVTGTDTQYF
TRBV7-9	.	TRBJ2-5	many	TGTGCCAGCAGCGCCCCGACAGAGCCACGTCAAGAGACCCAGTACTTC	CASSAPTEPRQETQYF
TRBV5-6	.	TRBJ1-5	.	TGTGCCAGCAGCAAGAGGGAATCAAGTCTTAGCAATCAGCCCCAGCATTTT	CASSKRESSLSNQPQHF
TRBV3-1/TRBV3-2	.	TRBJ1-5	.	TGTGCCAGCAGCCTCGCGACAGGTGGTAATCAGCCCCAGCATTTT	CASSLATGGNQPQHF
TRBV19	.	TRBJ1-5	.	TGTGCCAGTAGTATAGGCGGGGGCACTAGCAATCAGCCCCAGCATTTT	CASSIGGGTSNQPQHF
TRBV28	TRBD1	TRBJ1-5	.	TGTGCCAGCAGTACAGGGGGCCTAAATCAGCCCCAGCATTTT	CASSTGGLNQPQHF
TRBV15	TRBD1	TRBJ2-2	once	TGTGCCACCAGCAGCAACAGGGGGGCCGGGGAGCTGTTTTTT	CATSSNRGAGELFF
TRBV9	TRBD1	TRBJ2-1	.	TGTGCCAGCAGCGCGGACAGGAACTATTACAATGAGCAGTTCTTC	CASSADRNYYNEQFF
TRBV28	.	TRBJ1-2	.	TGTGCCAGCGCCCCAGGAGGGATCTATGGCTACACCTTC	CASAPGGIYGYTF
TRBV19	TRBD2	TRBJ2-1	.	TGTGCCAGTAGTAAGCGGGAGGACGCATTCTATGAGCAGTTCTTC	CASSKREDAFYEQFF
TRBV18	.	TRBJ1-2	.	TGTGCCAGCTCACCACTTGGAGGGGTCGGCTACACCTTC	CASSPLGGVGYTF
TRBV19	TRBD2	TRBJ2-2	.	TGTGCCAGTAGTATTACGGGGGGAGACACCGGGGAGCTGTTTTTT	CASSITGGDTGELFF
TRBV29-1	.	TRBJ1-1	.	TGCAGCGTTGTTGAAAGGGGTGACACTGAAGCTTTCTTT	CSVVERGDTEAFF
TRBV6-5	.	TRBJ1-1	.	TGTGCCAGCAGTCGGGGGGTCGGGAACACTGAAGCTTTCTTT	CASSRGVGNTEAFF
TRBV7-2	TRBD2	TRBJ2-7	few	TGTGCCAGCAGCCCGGACACTCATAGCGGGAGCGGGGGGGAGCAGTACTTC	CASSPDTHSGSGGEQYF
TRBV7-2	.	TRBJ2-3	.	TGTGCCAGCAGTTCTGCAGGGCCCCGCACAGATACGCAGTATTTT	CASSSAGPRTDTQYF
TRBV25-1	TRBD1	TRBJ1-6	.	TGTGCCAGCAGGGACAGGCCCTACAATTCACCCCTCCACTTT	CASRDRPYNSPLHF
TRBV14	.	TRBJ2-3	.	TGTGCCAGCACCAGGAGGGAGGGCACAGATACGCAGTATTTT	CASTRREGTDTQYF
TRBV19	.	TRBJ2-7	.	TGTGCCAGTAGTGAACTAGTGCTGGGGGAGCAGTACTTC	CASSELVLGEQYF
TRBV10-3	TRBD1	TRBJ1-3	few	TGTGCCATCAGCGGGACAGGGAGGAGAAACACCATATATTTT	CAISGTGRRNTIYF
TRBV29-1	.	TRBJ1-1	.	TGCAGCGTTGATACCCTAAACACTGAAGCTTTCTTT	CSVDTLNTEAFF
TRBV4-1	TRBD1	TRBJ1-2	.	TGCGCCAGCAGCCCGGGACAGGGACAGAACTATGGCTACACCTTC	CASSPGQGQNYGYTF
TRBV3-1/TRBV3-2	.	TRBJ2-3	.	TGTGCCAGCAGCCCCGAGTCAGATACGCAGTATTTT	CASSPESDTQYF